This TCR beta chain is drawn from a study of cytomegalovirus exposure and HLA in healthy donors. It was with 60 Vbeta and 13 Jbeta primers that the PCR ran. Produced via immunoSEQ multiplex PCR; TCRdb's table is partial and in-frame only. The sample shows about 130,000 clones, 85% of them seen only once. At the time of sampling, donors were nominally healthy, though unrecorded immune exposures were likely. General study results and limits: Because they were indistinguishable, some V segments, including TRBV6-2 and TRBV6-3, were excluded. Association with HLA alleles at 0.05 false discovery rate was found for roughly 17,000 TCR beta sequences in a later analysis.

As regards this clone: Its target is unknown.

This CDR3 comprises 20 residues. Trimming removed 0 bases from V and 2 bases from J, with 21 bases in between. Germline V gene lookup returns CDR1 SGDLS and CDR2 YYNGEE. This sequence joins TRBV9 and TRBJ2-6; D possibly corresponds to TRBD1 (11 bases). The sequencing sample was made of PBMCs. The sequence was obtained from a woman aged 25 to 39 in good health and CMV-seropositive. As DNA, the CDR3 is TGTGCCAGCAGCGTAGCTACTAGCGGGACAGGGGGAGCTGGGGCCAACGTCCTGACTTTC. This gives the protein CASSVATSGTGGAGANVLTF. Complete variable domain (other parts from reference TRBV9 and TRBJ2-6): DSGVTQTPKHLITATGQRVTLRCSPRSGDLSVYWYQQSLDQGLQFLIQYYNGEERAKGNILERFSAQQFPDLHSELNLSSLELGDSALYFCASSVATSGTGGAGANVLTFGAGSRLTVL.